The rows below give T cell receptor beta chains drawn from one sample of a study of technical replicates of blood from four donors. Using immunoSEQ multiplex PCR, the repertoire was profiled, and TCRdb retains in-frame clones only, with some absent. The table lists roughly 81,000 clones, less than 98% of them singletons. Sequenced input: T cells isolated from PBMCs. The receptors derive from a human donor in good health. Each CDR3 is given with its conserved first and last residue. Fields, in order: D gene, clone size, J gene, V gene, CDR3 DNA, CDR3 protein. The D gene is left open where the match is weak. Clone size is stated in some rows and not others, as once, few, many or a class when expanded.

>.|.|TRBJ1-2|TRBV30
TGTGCCTGGAGTGTATGGGAGGGGGGTAATGGCTACACCTTC
CAWSVWEGGNGYTF
>TRBD1|.|TRBJ2-7|TRBV29-1
TGCAGCGCCGGACAGGGGGCTTATTACGAGCAGTACTTC
CSAGQGAYYEQYF
>TRBD2|.|TRBJ2-1|TRBV14
TGTGCCAGCAGCCAAGTCCTAGCGGGAGGGCCTTCTTCCTACAATGAGCAGTTCTTC
CASSQVLAGGPSSYNEQFF
>TRBD2|.|TRBJ2-6|TRBV5-1
TGCGCCAGCAGCTCCCCCCTCGGACTAGCGGGAGACCGGTCTGGGGCCAACGTCCTGACTTTC
CASSSPLGLAGDRSGANVLTF
>.|.|TRBJ2-5|TRBV30
TGTGCCTGGAAGGGACACTTCCAAGAGACCCAGTACTTC
CAWKGHFQETQYF
>TRBD1|.|TRBJ2-5|TRBV10-3
TGTGCCATCAGTGAGAGGGGACAGATCCAAGAGACCCAGTACTTC
CAISERGQIQETQYF
>.|.|TRBJ1-5|TRBV5-1
TGCGCCAGCAGCTTGGAGGGGTTTCAGCCCCAGCATTTT
CASSLEGFQPQHF
>TRBD1|.|TRBJ2-5|TRBV5-1
TGCGCCAGCAGCTTGGGACAGGGTCGCAATCGTGAGTCAGAAGAGACCCAGTACTTC
CASSLGQGRNRESEETQYF
>.|.|TRBJ1-2|TRBV5-4
TGTGCCAGCAGCTTCGCTACAGGGTCGTATGGCTACACCTTC
CASSFATGSYGYTF
>TRBD2|once|TRBJ2-1|TRBV30
TGTGCCTGGAAAGTAGCGGGTAAAAGTGAGCAGTTCTTC
CAWKVAGKSEQFF
>TRBD1|.|TRBJ1-3|TRBV28
TGTGCCAGCAGTCCCGCAGGGGGCTACCCCCGAGGGAACACCATATATTTT
CASSPAGGYPRGNTIYF
>.|.|TRBJ2-3|TRBV6-1
TGTGCCAGCAGTGAAGGGGGCGGCATCACAGATACGCAGTATTTT
CASSEGGGITDTQYF
>.|.|TRBJ1-1|TRBV5-4
TGTGCCAGCAGCACAGGGACTACGGGGGGTACTGAAGCTTTCTTT
CASSTGTTGGTEAFF
>.|.|TRBJ1-5|TRBV7-6
TGTGCCAGCAGCTTAGCGCGGTCAGGGCCTGTGCAGCCCCAGCATTTT
CASSLARSGPVQPQHF
>.|.|TRBJ2-1|TRBV11-3
TGTGCCAGCAGCCGAAAGTGGGGGGGCGCGGATGAGCAGTTCTTC
CASSRKWGGADEQFF
>.|once|TRBJ1-1|TRBV5-1
TGCGCCAGCAGCTTGGAAGGGAGGACTGAAGCTTTCTTT
CASSLEGRTEAFF
>TRBD2|.|TRBJ2-1|TRBV7-9
TGTGCCAGCAGTCCCAGCGGGAGGCTTTTACGGAATGAGCAGTTCTTC
CASSPSGRLLRNEQFF
>.|.|TRBJ1-1|TRBV28
TGTGCCAGCAGTCTCTCGGGCAGGGGGAACACTGAAGCTTTCTTT
CASSLSGRGNTEAFF
>TRBD2|once|TRBJ2-7|TRBV10-2
TGCGCCAGCTGGGCTAGCGGCCTCTACGAGCAGTACTTC
CASWASGLYEQYF
>TRBD1|.|TRBJ1-2|TRBV7-9
TGTGCCAGCAGCCATAGTCAAAGACAGGGCGGAGGTTTGGGCTATGGCTACACCTTC
CASSHSQRQGGGLGYGYTF
>TRBD1|.|TRBJ1-1|TRBV19
TGTGCCAGTAGTCATAGGACAGGGGGTGACCGCATGAACACTGAAGCTTTCTTT
CASSHRTGGDRMNTEAFF
>TRBD1|.|TRBJ1-4|TRBV27
TGTGCCACCTCGAGGACAGGCGAATCTAATGAAAAACTGTTTTTT
CATSRTGESNEKLFF
>TRBD1|.|TRBJ1-2|TRBV5-1
TGCGCCAGCAGCACCGGACAGGGAGATGGCTACACCTTC
CASSTGQGDGYTF
>TRBD1|.|TRBJ1-5|TRBV10-3
TGTGCCACGGAAGACAGGGAGAATCAGCCCCAGCATTTT
CATEDRENQPQHF
>.|.|TRBJ1-4|TRBV7-9
TGTGCCAGCAGCTTTGGGGGGTCGATGGCTAATGAAAAACTGTTTTTT
CASSFGGSMANEKLFF
>.|.|TRBJ1-2|TRBV11-2
TGTGCCAGCAGCTACAACCACAGAGACTATGGCTACACCTTC
CASSYNHRDYGYTF
>TRBD2|.|TRBJ2-7|TRBV9
TGTGCCAGCAGCACCCAGACTAGCGGGAGGGGAGAGCAGTACTTC
CASSTQTSGRGEQYF
>.|.|TRBJ1-1|TRBV15
TGTGCCACCAGCACCGGGGGGATGAACACTGAAGCTTTCTTT
CATSTGGMNTEAFF
>TRBD1|.|TRBJ2-4|TRBV4-2
TGTGCCAGCAGCCAAGACTACAGGGGGCTTGGCAAAAACATTCAGTACTTC
CASSQDYRGLGKNIQYF
>.|.|TRBJ2-2|TRBV25-1
TGTGCCAGCAGTGACAGGGGTGGTGGCACCGGGGAGCTGTTTTTT
CASSDRGGGTGELFF
>.|.|TRBJ1-2|TRBV6-5
TGTGCCAGCAGTCTCCCGGGGAACTATGGCTACACCTTC
CASSLPGNYGYTF
>TRBD2|.|TRBJ2-1|TRBV7-6
TGTGCCAGCAGCACCATAGCGGGAGCAGTTAGTGAGCAGTTCTTC
CASSTIAGAVSEQFF
>TRBD1|.|TRBJ2-5|TRBV5-1
TGCGCCAGCAGCTTGGGTTCCCCAGGGGGTTTGGGAGAGACCCAGTACTTC
CASSLGSPGGLGETQYF
>.|.|TRBJ1-2|TRBV11-3
TGTGCCAGCAGCTTAGCGGACTATGGCTACACCTTC
CASSLADYGYTF
>.|.|TRBJ2-7|TRBV6-5
TGTGCCAGCAGTTCGCAGGGTTACGAGCAGTACTTC
CASSSQGYEQYF
>TRBD2|once|TRBJ2-1|TRBV7-9
TGTGCCAGCAGCTTAGGCGGGGGGGACGATGAGCAGTTCTTC
CASSLGGGDDEQFF
>.|.|TRBJ1-1|TRBV11-3
TGTGCCAGCAGCTTAGATCAGAGAGGCTTTGAAGCTTTCTTT
CASSLDQRGFEAFF
>.|.|TRBJ2-3|TRBV9
TGTGCCAGCAGCCTCGAGACAGATACGCAGTATTTT
CASSLETDTQYF
>.|.|TRBJ1-5|TRBV29-1
TGCAGCGCCGGGGGGGCGGATCAGCCCCAGCATTTT
CSAGGADQPQHF
>TRBD1|.|TRBJ2-1|TRBV27
TGTGCCAGCAGTGCCGGGACAGGTAGAGTCCTCTCCTACAATGAGCAGTTCTTC
CASSAGTGRVLSYNEQFF
>TRBD2|.|TRBJ2-7|TRBV9
TGTGCCAGCAGCGCCGGCCATATGGGACTAGCGGGGGGGCGGGAGCAGTACTTC
CASSAGHMGLAGGREQYF
>.|.|TRBJ2-1|TRBV11-1
TGTGCCAGCAGCTCTAGACAGGGTGGGGGGAATGAGCAGTTCTTC
CASSSRQGGGNEQFF
>TRBD1|.|TRBJ1-3|TRBV6-5
TGTGCCAGCGGGTGGAAGGGGGCGACTGGAAACACCATATATTTT
CASGWKGATGNTIYF
>.|few|TRBJ2-3|TRBV19
TGTGCCAGTAGCCGGGACTTACTCACAGATACGCAGTATTTT
CASSRDLLTDTQYF
>.|once|TRBJ1-2|TRBV11-2
TGTGCCAGCAGCCAGCACGGGGGGGGGCGAAGTGGCTACACCTTC
CASSQHGGGRSGYTF
>.|.|TRBJ2-5|TRBV28
TGTGCCAGCAGCTCCACTAGGGCGCCTCAAGAGACCCAGTACTTC
CASSSTRAPQETQYF
>TRBD1|.|TRBJ2-5|TRBV7-9
TGTGCCAGCAGCCGACAGGGGTCGGGAGAGACCCAGTACTTC
CASSRQGSGETQYF
>.|.|TRBJ1-6|TRBV5-6
TGTGCCAGCAGCTTGCTCTATGATTCACCCCTCCACTTT
CASSLLYDSPLHF
>.|.|TRBJ2-7|TRBV27
TGTGCCAGCAGTTTTAGCAGGGTCTCGCTCGAGCAGTACTTC
CASSFSRVSLEQYF
>TRBD1|.|TRBJ2-7|TRBV13
TGTGCCAGCAGCCCGTACCGGGACAGGGTCTACGAGCAGTACTTC
CASSPYRDRVYEQYF
>.|once|TRBJ1-2|TRBV25-1
TGTGCCAGCAGTGAATGGGGGGGAAGATATGGCTACACCTTC
CASSEWGGRYGYTF
>.|once|TRBJ2-3|TRBV7-3
TGTGCCAGCAGCGAGTCCGATACGCAGTATTTT
CASSESDTQYF
>TRBD2|.|TRBJ2-1|TRBV9
TGTGCCAGCAGCCCGAGCGGGGGAGCCCTATACAATGAGCAGTTCTTC
CASSPSGGALYNEQFF
>TRBD1|.|TRBJ1-6|TRBV6-5
TGTGCCAGCAGAAACAGGGGGCGGGGGTCACCCCTCCACTTT
CASRNRGRGSPLHF
>.|.|TRBJ1-2|TRBV7-9
TGTGCCAGCAGCTTAGTTCGTCCAGGGGTCCATGGCTACACCTTC
CASSLVRPGVHGYTF
>TRBD1|.|TRBJ2-5|TRBV27
TGTGCCAGCAGTTTATGGGGACAGGGTTTGTTGCGAGAGACCCAGTACTTC
CASSLWGQGLLRETQYF
>TRBD1|.|TRBJ1-2|TRBV28
TGTGCCAGCAGTCATACAGGGGGGGAAGAAGGCTACACCTTC
CASSHTGGEEGYTF
>.|.|TRBJ2-7|TRBV28
TGTGCCAGCAGTTCCCCCGACGGACACTACGAGCAGTACTTC
CASSSPDGHYEQYF
>.|.|TRBJ2-7|TRBV14
TGTGCCAGCAGCCAGAGTACCGAGCAGTACTTC
CASSQSTEQYF